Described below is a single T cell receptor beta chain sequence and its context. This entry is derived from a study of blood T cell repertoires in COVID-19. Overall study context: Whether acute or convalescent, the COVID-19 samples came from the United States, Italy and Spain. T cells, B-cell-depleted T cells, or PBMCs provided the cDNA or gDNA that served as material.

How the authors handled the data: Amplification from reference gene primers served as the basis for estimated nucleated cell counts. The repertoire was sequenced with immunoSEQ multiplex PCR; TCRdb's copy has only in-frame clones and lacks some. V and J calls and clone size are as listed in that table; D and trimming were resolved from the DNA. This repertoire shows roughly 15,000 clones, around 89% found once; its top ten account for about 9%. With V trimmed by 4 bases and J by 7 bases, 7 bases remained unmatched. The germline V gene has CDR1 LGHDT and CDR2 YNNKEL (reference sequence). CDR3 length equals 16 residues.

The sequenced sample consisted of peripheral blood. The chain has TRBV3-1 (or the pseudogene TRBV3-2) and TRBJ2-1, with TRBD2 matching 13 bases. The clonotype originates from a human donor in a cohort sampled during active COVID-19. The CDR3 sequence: CASSPAGTSGINEQFF. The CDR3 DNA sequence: TGTGCCAGCAGCCCCGCCGGGACTAGCGGGATAAATGAGCAGTTCTTC.